The TCR beta chain under discussion was sequenced for a study of T cell repertoires in aging, cancer and after chemotherapy. Study background: Glioblastoma patients receiving temozolomide-based therapy gave paired samples before and after chemotherapy.

Losses at the gene ends were 4 bases for V and 7 bases for J; bases not matched to a gene: 5. This CDR3 region has 15 residues. CDR1 and CDR2 (germline): SGHRS, YFSETQ. As regards this clonotype: Its matching antigen is unknown.

Multiplex touch-down PCR with TRB-A/B primers amplified rearranged V-D-J TRB sequences. In TCRdb, the multiplex PCR reads were re-called with MiXCR into one record per CDR3 protein. The data hold roughly 18,000 distinct CDR3 sequences, with approximately 40% observed a single time. Overall study results and limits: In healthy donors, age-related TCR diversity loss mainly reflected lost richness. Compared with age-matched healthy donors, untreated hematological or solid cancer patients showed higher blood TCR clonality. Immunological memory after chemotherapy cannot be judged from the repertoire data.

TCR beta rearrangements were amplified from peripheral blood genomic DNA. The sequencing input was blood. This chain connects TRBV5-1 to TRBJ2-2, with 12 bases fitting TRBD2. The clonotype originates from a human donor with a solid tumor. Here the CDR3 DNA reads TGCGCCAGCAGCAGACTAGCGGGAGAAGGCGGGGAGCTGTTTTTT. Its translation: CASSRLAGEGGELFF.